The rows below give T cell receptor beta chains drawn from one sample of a study of blood T cell repertoires in COVID-19. Some clones are missing from TCRdb's copy, which holds only in-frame ones; the method was immunoSEQ multiplex PCR. The sample contains 80,000 to 100,000 clones, roughly nine tenths of which appear only once. Sample: peripheral blood. The receptors originated from a human donor with active COVID-19. The donor label of this sample is uncertain. The CDR3 runs from the conserved cysteine through the conserved F or W. Each record gives: J gene, V gene, clone size, D gene, CDR3 DNA, CDR3 protein. D genes are given only for firm matches. The size entry is marked missing in some rows and otherwise reads once, few, many or a size class.

J: TRBJ2-7; V: TRBV14; size: NA; D: TRBD1; DNA: TGTGCCAGCAGCCAAGGGACAGGGACCCCCTACGAGCAGTACTTC; CDR3: CASSQGTGTPYEQYF
J: TRBJ1-2; V: TRBV14; size: NA; D: NA; DNA: TGTGCCAGCAGCCAAGATCAGGGGGGCTACACCTTC; CDR3: CASSQDQGGYTF
J: TRBJ1-5; V: TRBV6-5; size: NA; D: TRBD1; DNA: TGTGCCAGCGGCCAACAGGGGAGCAATCAGCCCCAGCATTTT; CDR3: CASGQQGSNQPQHF
J: TRBJ1-3; V: TRBV12-3/TRBV12-4; size: NA; D: NA; DNA: TGTGCCAGCAGCCTCCCCTCTGGAAACACCATATATTTT; CDR3: CASSLPSGNTIYF
J: TRBJ1-6; V: TRBV25-1; size: NA; D: NA; DNA: TGTGCCAGCAGTGATCAGTCACCCCTCCACTTT; CDR3: CASSDQSPLHF
J: TRBJ1-5; V: TRBV7-8; size: NA; D: NA; DNA: TGTGCCAGCAGCCTGCGAGGGGGACAGCCCCAGCATTTT; CDR3: CASSLRGGQPQHF
J: TRBJ1-5; V: TRBV28; size: NA; D: TRBD1; DNA: TGTGCCAGCAGTAACATCGGGACAGGGTTGAGGGGCAATCAGCCCCAGCATTTT; CDR3: CASSNIGTGLRGNQPQHF
J: TRBJ1-4; V: TRBV9; size: NA; D: NA; DNA: TGTGCCAGCAGCGTATCGGGGGGGAATGAAAAACTGTTTTTT; CDR3: CASSVSGGNEKLFF
J: TRBJ1-6; V: TRBV6-1; size: once; D: NA; DNA: TGTGCCAGCAGTGCACAACCACACCTGTCTAATTCACCCCTCCACTTT; CDR3: CASSAQPHLSNSPLHF
J: TRBJ2-7; V: TRBV7-9; size: NA; D: NA; DNA: TGTGCCAGCAGCTTAGGTAGCGGCCCGGCCACCTACGAGCAGTACTTC; CDR3: CASSLGSGPATYEQYF
J: TRBJ1-2; V: TRBV7-9; size: NA; D: NA; DNA: TGTGCCAGCAGAACAGACTATGGCTACACCTTC; CDR3: CASRTDYGYTF
J: TRBJ1-4; V: TRBV5-1; size: NA; D: TRBD1; DNA: TGCGCCAGCAGCCCAGGACAGGGTAATGAAAAACTGTTTTTT; CDR3: CASSPGQGNEKLFF
J: TRBJ2-7; V: TRBV29-1; size: NA; D: NA; DNA: TGCAGCGTTCTCGAGCAGTACTTC; CDR3: CSVLEQYF
J: TRBJ2-3; V: TRBV5-1; size: NA; D: TRBD1; DNA: TGCGCCAGCAGCACCGAGGGACAGGGAACAGATACGCAGTATTTT; CDR3: CASSTEGQGTDTQYF
J: TRBJ2-5; V: TRBV4-1; size: NA; D: TRBD1; DNA: TGCGCCAGCAGCCAACTTCCACAGGGGGCGCAGCGGCGAGAGACCCAGTACTTC; CDR3: CASSQLPQGAQRRETQYF
J: TRBJ2-1; V: TRBV4-1; size: NA; D: NA; DNA: TGCGCCTCCTCTTACAATGAGCAGTTCTTC; CDR3: CASSYNEQFF
J: TRBJ2-1; V: TRBV27; size: NA; D: TRBD2; DNA: TGTGCCAGCAGATCCTTAGCGGGGGGGCATAATGAGCAGTTCTTC; CDR3: CASRSLAGGHNEQFF
J: TRBJ2-7; V: TRBV28; size: NA; D: TRBD1; DNA: TGTGCCAGCAGCTCCCCCGACAGGGTGGACTACGAGCAGTACTTC; CDR3: CASSSPDRVDYEQYF
J: TRBJ1-2; V: TRBV4-1; size: NA; D: NA; DNA: TGCGCCAGCAGCCAAGATTTCGGGGGAGGCGATGGCTACACCTTC; CDR3: CASSQDFGGGDGYTF
J: TRBJ2-3; V: TRBV11-2; size: NA; D: TRBD2; DNA: TGTGCCAGCAGCTTAGATCGTTGGGGGGGATACACAGATACGCAGTATTTT; CDR3: CASSLDRWGGYTDTQYF
J: TRBJ1-1; V: TRBV5-4; size: NA; D: TRBD1; DNA: TGTGCCAGCAGCTTGTTGGAGGGACAGTACACTGAAGCTTTCTTT; CDR3: CASSLLEGQYTEAFF
J: TRBJ2-5; V: TRBV7-2; size: NA; D: TRBD1; DNA: TGTGCCAGCAGCTTCAACGGTCCTCGGGCAGGGGGAATGGAGACCCAGTACTTC; CDR3: CASSFNGPRAGGMETQYF
J: TRBJ1-1; V: TRBV6-5; size: NA; D: NA; DNA: TGTGCCAGCAGTTACTCGTCCGGGGGGAACACTGAAGCTTTCTTT; CDR3: CASSYSSGGNTEAFF
J: TRBJ2-5; V: TRBV6-2/TRBV6-3; size: NA; D: NA; DNA: TGTGCCAGCAGTTACCTGTCTGCGGAGACCCAGTACTTC; CDR3: CASSYLSAETQYF
J: TRBJ2-2; V: TRBV7-2; size: NA; D: TRBD2; DNA: TGTGCCAGCAGCTTAGAGGGCGGGGGGGCCGGGGAGCTGTTTTTT; CDR3: CASSLEGGGAGELFF
J: TRBJ2-1; V: TRBV27; size: NA; D: NA; DNA: TGTGCCAGCAGTTCAACTTTCGACAGCTACAATGAGCAGTTCTTC; CDR3: CASSSTFDSYNEQFF
J: TRBJ1-2; V: TRBV9; size: few; D: NA; DNA: TGTGCCAGCAGTCCTACCGGGACATACTATGGCTACACCTTC; CDR3: CASSPTGTYYGYTF
J: TRBJ1-6; V: TRBV7-2; size: NA; D: TRBD1; DNA: TGTGCCAGCAGCTTAGAGGGGGCAAGGTCACCCCTCCACTTT; CDR3: CASSLEGARSPLHF
J: TRBJ1-2; V: TRBV4-3; size: NA; D: NA; DNA: TGCGCCAGCAGCCAAGCTTCAGGCTTTGACTATGGCTACACCTTC; CDR3: CASSQASGFDYGYTF
J: TRBJ1-3; V: TRBV6-6; size: NA; D: NA; DNA: TGTGCCAGCAGTTACGAGAGGAAAATCTCTGGAAACACCATATATTTT; CDR3: CASSYERKISGNTIYF
J: TRBJ2-7; V: TRBV10-3; size: NA; D: TRBD1; DNA: TGTGCCATCAGTGAGTCGGACAGGGTGACCCACGAGCAGTACTTC; CDR3: CAISESDRVTHEQYF
J: TRBJ2-3; V: TRBV6-5; size: NA; D: TRBD2; DNA: TGTGCCAGCAGGTCGGGACTAGGCACAGATACGCAGTATTTT; CDR3: CASRSGLGTDTQYF
J: TRBJ2-6; V: TRBV15; size: NA; D: NA; DNA: TGTGCCACCAAGCGAGGCGCCCCTTGGGTGGTTGAGAGTGGGGCCAACGTCCTGACTTTC; CDR3: CATKRGAPWVVESGANVLTF
J: TRBJ2-3; V: TRBV4-1; size: NA; D: TRBD2; DNA: TGCGCCAGCAGCCTAGCGGGCCCCGAAGCGGGTGATACGCAGTATTTT; CDR3: CASSLAGPEAGDTQYF
J: TRBJ2-3; V: TRBV7-9; size: NA; D: NA; DNA: TGTGCCACCCCGTCCGGCGGGCAGACCTCCTTAAGCACAGATACGCAGTATTTT; CDR3: CATPSGGQTSLSTDTQYF
J: TRBJ2-2; V: TRBV5-1; size: few; D: NA; DNA: TGCGCCAGCAGCTTGAGTGGGCTCCGGAACACCGGGGAGCTGTTTTTT; CDR3: CASSLSGLRNTGELFF
J: TRBJ2-7; V: TRBV6-1; size: NA; D: NA; DNA: TGTGCCAGCAGTGAAGATTGGGTGAGGGGGGGAACCTACGAGCAGTACTTC; CDR3: CASSEDWVRGGTYEQYF
J: TRBJ2-3; V: TRBV19; size: NA; D: NA; DNA: TGTGCCAGTAGTAATCGGGTGAGGACGCAGTATTTT; CDR3: CASSNRVRTQYF
J: TRBJ2-7; V: TRBV7-8; size: NA; D: NA; DNA: TGTGCCAGCACCTTCTTGGGACGGGGGTACGAGCAGTACTTC; CDR3: CASTFLGRGYEQYF
J: TRBJ2-1; V: TRBV19; size: NA; D: TRBD2; DNA: TGTGCCAGTAGTATGGAATTAGCGGGGGGACTCCAAACTGTGCAGTTCTTC; CDR3: CASSMELAGGLQTVQFF
J: TRBJ1-1; V: TRBV7-3; size: NA; D: NA; DNA: TGTGCCAGCAGCTTAAGTAGAGGGAGCACTGAAGCTTTCTTT; CDR3: CASSLSRGSTEAFF
J: TRBJ2-6; V: TRBV7-3; size: few; D: NA; DNA: TGTGCCAGCAGCCCAAGGGGTCATCTCTCTGGGGCCAACGTCCTGACTTTC; CDR3: CASSPRGHLSGANVLTF
J: TRBJ2-7; V: TRBV28; size: NA; D: TRBD2; DNA: TGTGCCAGCTGGGCACCGCGCGGGGGCTACGAGCAGTACTTC; CDR3: CASWAPRGGYEQYF
J: TRBJ2-2; V: TRBV2; size: few; D: NA; DNA: TGTGCCAGCAGTGAATCTTGGGCTCCGAACACCGGGGAGCTGTTTTTT; CDR3: CASSESWAPNTGELFF